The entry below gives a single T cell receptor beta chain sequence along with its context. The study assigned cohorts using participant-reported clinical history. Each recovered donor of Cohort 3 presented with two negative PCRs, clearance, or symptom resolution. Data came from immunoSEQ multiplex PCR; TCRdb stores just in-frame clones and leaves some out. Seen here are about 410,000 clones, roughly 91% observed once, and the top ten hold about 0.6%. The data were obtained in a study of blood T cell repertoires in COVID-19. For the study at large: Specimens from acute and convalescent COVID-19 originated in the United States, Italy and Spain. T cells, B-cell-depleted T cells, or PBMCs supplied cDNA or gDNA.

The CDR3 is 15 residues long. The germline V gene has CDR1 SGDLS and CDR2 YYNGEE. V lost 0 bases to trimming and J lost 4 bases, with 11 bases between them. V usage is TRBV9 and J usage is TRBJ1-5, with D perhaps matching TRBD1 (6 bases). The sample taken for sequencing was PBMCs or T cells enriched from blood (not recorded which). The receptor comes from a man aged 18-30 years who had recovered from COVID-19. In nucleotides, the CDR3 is TGTGCCAGCAGCGTAGACCCTAGGGGGAATCAGCCCCAGCATTTT. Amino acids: CASSVDPRGNQPQHF. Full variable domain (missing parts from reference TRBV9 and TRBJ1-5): DSGVTQTPKHLITATGQRVTLRCSPRSGDLSVYWYQQSLDQGLQFLIQYYNGEERAKGNILERFSAQQFPDLHSELNLSSLELGDSALYFCASSVDPRGNQPQHFGDGTRLSIL.